The source of this T cell receptor (beta chain) is a study of OX40 agonist ivuxolimab in advanced cancers. This clone appeared a single time. Its antigen remains unknown. Libraries were prepared by immunoSEQ multiplex PCR; TCRdb keeps only in-frame clonotypes and omits some of them. The sample lists some 19,000 clones; about 70% were seen once. Study-wide findings and caveats: Within 6 weeks, CD4+ and CD8+ blood T cells expanded clonally at 0.1 to 3.0 mg/kg.

Germline values: CDR1 MNHEY, CDR2 SMNVEV (reference sequence). The V and J ends lost 8 bases and 4 bases, in that order; junction bases with no gene match: 8. The CDR3 extends over 15 amino acids. This TCR came from an adult with an advanced solid tumor such as melanoma, head and neck, liver or kidney cancer. The J gene is TRBJ2-3, the V gene TRBV27, with 11 bases lining up with TRBD2. The specimen comprised CD4+ or CD8+ T cells sorted from blood, sampled in a trial of the OX40 agonist ivuxolimab. The CDR3 region has the DNA TGTGCCAGCGGACTACTAGCGGGGGCCCCAGATACGCAGTATTTT. This gives the protein CASGLLAGAPDTQYF.